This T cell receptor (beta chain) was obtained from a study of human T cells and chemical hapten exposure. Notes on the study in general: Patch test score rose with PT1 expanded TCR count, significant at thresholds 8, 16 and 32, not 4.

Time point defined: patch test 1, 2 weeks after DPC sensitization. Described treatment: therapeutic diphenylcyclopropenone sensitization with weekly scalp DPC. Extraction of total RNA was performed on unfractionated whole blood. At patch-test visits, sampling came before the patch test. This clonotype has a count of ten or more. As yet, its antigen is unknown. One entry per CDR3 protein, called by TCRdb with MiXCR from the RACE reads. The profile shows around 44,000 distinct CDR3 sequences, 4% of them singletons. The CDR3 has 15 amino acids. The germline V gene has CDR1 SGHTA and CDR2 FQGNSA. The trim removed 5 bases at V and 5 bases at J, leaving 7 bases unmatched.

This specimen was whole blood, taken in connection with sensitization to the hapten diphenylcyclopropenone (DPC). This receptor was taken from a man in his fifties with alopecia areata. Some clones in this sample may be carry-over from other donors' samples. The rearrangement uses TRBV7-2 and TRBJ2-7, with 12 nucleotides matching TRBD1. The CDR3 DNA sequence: TGTGCCAGCAGCCCGCCGGGACAGGGGGCCGACGAGCAGTACTTC. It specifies CASSPPGQGADEQYF. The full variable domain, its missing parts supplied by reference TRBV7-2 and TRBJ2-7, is GAGVSQSPSNKVTEKGKDVELRCDPISGHTALYWYRQSLGQGLEFLIYFQGNSAPDKSGLPSDRFSAERTGGSVSTLTIQRTQQEDSAVYLCASSPPGQGADEQYFGPGTRLTVT.